The T cell receptor beta chain described here comes from a study of control samples from healthy donors and cancer patients. Measured with immunoSEQ multiplex PCR; TCRdb has only the in-frame clones, and not every one. The repertoire holds 100,000 to 150,000 clones, over 75% seen once, with around 1.8% in the top ten. The sequencing input was blood. The receptor comes from a man between 18 and 35 years old in good health.

The CDR3 here is CASGPPPEEGDTGGYTF. As DNA, the CDR3 is TGTGCCAGCGGCCCACCCCCCGAGGAGGGAGATACGGGTGGCTACACCTTC. The V gene is TRBV19, the J gene TRBJ1-2; D remains ambiguous. Trimming pared 9 bases from V and 7 bases from J, leaving 30 bases between. Germline-derived CDR1 and CDR2 are LNHDA and SQIVND (reference sequence). This CDR3 spans 17 amino acids.